This T cell receptor beta chain was sequenced for a study of cytomegalovirus exposure and HLA in healthy donors. Whole-study context: Caucasian-associated ancestry cluster membership applied to just over 80% of a few hundred genotyped donors.

This clone was detected only once. Its antigen remains unknown. Points from the study as a whole: TCR beta V- and J-gene trimming, according to a later analysis, was linked to a missense DCLRE1C variant. CMV serostatus was the sole immune exposure information available.

PCR was performed using 60 Vbeta and 13 Jbeta primers. Repertoires were generated with immunoSEQ multiplex PCR, while TCRdb's copy carries only in-frame clones and drops some. The top ten clones hold around 4.9% of a sample with over 150,000 clones, almost 85% of them seen once. This CDR3 has 14 amino acids. Germline V gives CDR1 SGHRS, CDR2 YFSETQ. Trimming removed 1 base from V and 3 bases from J, with 7 bases in between. The clonotype was recovered from a girl aged 5-17 years in good health and CMV-seropositive. The chain carries TRBV5-1 and TRBJ1-4; D is perhaps TRBD1 (5 bases). Source material: PBMCs. The CDR3: CASSLTGSNEKLFF. CDR3 DNA sequence: TGCGCCAGCAGCTTGACAGGATCTAATGAAAAACTGTTTTTT.